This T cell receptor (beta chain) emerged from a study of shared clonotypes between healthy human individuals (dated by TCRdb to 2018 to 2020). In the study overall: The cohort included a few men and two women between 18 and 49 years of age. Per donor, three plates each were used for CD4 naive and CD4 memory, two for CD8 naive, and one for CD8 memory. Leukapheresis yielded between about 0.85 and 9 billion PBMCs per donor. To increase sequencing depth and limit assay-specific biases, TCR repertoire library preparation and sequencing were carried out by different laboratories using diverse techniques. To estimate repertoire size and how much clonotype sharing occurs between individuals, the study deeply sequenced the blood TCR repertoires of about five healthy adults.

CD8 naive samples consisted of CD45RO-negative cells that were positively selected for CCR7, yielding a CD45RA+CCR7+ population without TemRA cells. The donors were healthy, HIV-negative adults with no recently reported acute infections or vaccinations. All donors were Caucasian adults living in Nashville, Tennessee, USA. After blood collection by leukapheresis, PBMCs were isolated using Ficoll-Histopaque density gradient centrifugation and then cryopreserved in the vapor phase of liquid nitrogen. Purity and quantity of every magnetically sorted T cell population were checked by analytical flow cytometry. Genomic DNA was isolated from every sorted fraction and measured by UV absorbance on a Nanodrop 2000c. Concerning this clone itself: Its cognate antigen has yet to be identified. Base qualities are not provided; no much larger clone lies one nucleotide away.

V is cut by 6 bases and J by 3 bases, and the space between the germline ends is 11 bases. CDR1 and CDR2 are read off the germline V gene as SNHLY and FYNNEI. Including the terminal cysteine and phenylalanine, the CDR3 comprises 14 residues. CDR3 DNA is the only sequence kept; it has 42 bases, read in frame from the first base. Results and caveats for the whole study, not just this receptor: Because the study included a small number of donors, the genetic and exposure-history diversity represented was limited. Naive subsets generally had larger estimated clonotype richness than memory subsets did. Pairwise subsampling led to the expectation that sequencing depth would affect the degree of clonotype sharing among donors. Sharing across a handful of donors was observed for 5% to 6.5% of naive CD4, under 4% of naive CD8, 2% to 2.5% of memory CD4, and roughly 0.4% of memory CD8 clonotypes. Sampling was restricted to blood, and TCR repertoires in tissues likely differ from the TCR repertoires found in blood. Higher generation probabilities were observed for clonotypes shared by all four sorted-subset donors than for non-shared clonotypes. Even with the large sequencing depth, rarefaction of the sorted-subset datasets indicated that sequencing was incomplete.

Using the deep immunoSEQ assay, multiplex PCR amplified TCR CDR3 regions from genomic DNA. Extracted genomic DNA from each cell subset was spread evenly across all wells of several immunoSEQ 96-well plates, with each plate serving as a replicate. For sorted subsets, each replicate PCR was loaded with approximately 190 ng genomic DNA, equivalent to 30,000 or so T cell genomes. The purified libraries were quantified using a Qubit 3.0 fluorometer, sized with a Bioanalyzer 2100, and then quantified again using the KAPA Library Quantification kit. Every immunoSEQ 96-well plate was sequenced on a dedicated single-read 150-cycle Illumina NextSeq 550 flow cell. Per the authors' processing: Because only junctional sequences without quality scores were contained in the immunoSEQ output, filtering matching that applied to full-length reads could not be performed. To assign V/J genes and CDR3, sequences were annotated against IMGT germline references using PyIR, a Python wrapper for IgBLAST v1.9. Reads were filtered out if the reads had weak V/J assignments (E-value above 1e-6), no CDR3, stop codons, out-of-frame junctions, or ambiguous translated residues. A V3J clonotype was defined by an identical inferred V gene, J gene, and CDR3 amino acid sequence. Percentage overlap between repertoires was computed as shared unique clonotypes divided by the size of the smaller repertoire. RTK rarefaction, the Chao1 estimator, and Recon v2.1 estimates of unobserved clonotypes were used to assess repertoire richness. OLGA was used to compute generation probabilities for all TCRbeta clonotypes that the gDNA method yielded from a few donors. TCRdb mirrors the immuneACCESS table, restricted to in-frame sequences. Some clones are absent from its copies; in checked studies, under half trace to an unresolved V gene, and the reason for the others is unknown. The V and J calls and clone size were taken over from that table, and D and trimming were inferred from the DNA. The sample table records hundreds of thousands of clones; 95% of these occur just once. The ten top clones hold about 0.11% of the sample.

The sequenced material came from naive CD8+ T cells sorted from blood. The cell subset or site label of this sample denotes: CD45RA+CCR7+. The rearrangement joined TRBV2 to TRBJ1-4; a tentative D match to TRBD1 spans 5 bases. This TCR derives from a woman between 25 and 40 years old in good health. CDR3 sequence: CASSFRVSNEKLFF. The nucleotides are TGTGCCAGCAGCTTCAGGGTTTCTAATGAAAAACTGTTTTTT.